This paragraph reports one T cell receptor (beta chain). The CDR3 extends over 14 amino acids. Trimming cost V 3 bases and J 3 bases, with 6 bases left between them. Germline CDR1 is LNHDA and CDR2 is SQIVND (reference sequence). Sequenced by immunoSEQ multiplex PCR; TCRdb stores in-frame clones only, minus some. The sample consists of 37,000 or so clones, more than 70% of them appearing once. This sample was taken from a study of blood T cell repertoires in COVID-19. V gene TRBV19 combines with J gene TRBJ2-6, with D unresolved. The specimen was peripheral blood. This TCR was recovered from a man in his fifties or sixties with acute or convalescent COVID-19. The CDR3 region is CASSIQFGANVLTF. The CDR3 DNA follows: TGTGCCAGTAGTATCCAATTTGGGGCCAACGTCCTGACTTTC.